The next 17 T cell receptor beta chains were all read from a single sample in a study of T cell repertoires in cytomegalovirus infection. TCRdb fed the reads into MiXCR, producing one record per CDR3 protein. The table includes 230,000 or so distinct CDR3 sequences, 17% detected once. The specimen was CD8+ T cells from PBMCs. These receptors came from a human donor in good health (CMV status not recorded). Some clones in this sample may be carry-over from other donors' samples.

V gene TRBV12-3 or TRBV12-4 combines with J gene TRBJ1-3; no reliable D call. The CDR3 extends over 17 amino acids. The germline V and J ends were trimmed by 7 bases and 2 bases, with 21 bases remaining between them. The CDR3 here is CASTLPGWVVTGNTIYF. The CDR3 DNA sequence: TGTGCCAGCACCCTTCCTGGGTGGGTCGTAACTGGAAACACCATATATTTT.

This chain's CDR3 is CASSSEHDETQYF. The CDR3 DNA is TGTGCCAGCAGCTCTGAGCATGACGAGACCCAGTACTTC. V gene TRBV28 combines with J gene TRBJ2-5; D gene unclear. V was shortened by 6 bases and J by 5 bases, with 13 bases between the two germline ends. There are 13 residues in the CDR3. CDR1 MDHEN and CDR2 SYDVKM come from the germline V gene.

This chain links TRBV3-1 with TRBJ2-1, with 8 bases aligning to TRBD1. The length of the CDR3 is 15 residues. Per the germline V gene, CDR1 is LGHDT and CDR2 is YNNKEL (reference sequence). V dropped 3 bases and J dropped 5; count of bases not matched to a gene: 6. The CDR3 coding sequence is TGTGCCAGCAGCCATCCAGGGGGCAGGGACAATGAGCAGTTCTTC. Translated: CASSHPGGRDNEQFF.

The chain has TRBV14 and TRBJ2-1; perhaps TRBD2 as D (5 bases). V dropped 1 base and J dropped 0 bases, with 10 bases sitting between them. The CDR3 runs to 16 residues. CDR1 is SGHDN and CDR2 is FVKESK in the germline V gene. The CDR3, as DNA: TGTGCCAGCAGCCAAGCCCGAGGGAGCTCCTACAATGAGCAGTTCTTC. This codes for CASSQARGSSYNEQFF.

A few counts support this clonotype. The V and J genes are TRBV19 and TRBJ1-1, with TRBD1 identical over 7 bases. The ends lost 6 bases at V and 5 bases at J; junction bases unmatched: 6. The CDR3 length is 13 residues. CDR1 and CDR2 (germline): LNHDA, SQIVND (reference sequence). CDR3 DNA sequence: TGTGCCAGTAGGAAGGGGGCAATGACTGAAGCTTTCTTT. It codes for CASRKGAMTEAFF.

The chain links TRBV6-2 or TRBV6-3 to TRBJ2-2, with D uncertain. CDR3 length: 13 residues. The V gene lost 2 bases and the J gene lost 6 bases, with 7 bases spanning the gap. Germline lookup yields CDR1 MNHEY and CDR2 SVGEGT. The CDR3 region is CASSYQFAGELFF. CDR3 nucleotide sequence: TGTGCCAGCAGTTACCAGTTCGCCGGGGAGCTGTTTTTT.

The table lists this clonotype with a few counts. V and J are TRBV20-1 and TRBJ2-7, with 7 bases fitting TRBD2. The CDR3 totals 12 residues. Germline CDR1 is DFQATT and CDR2 is SNEGSKA (reference sequence). The junction had 2 bases not matched to a gene; V was cut back by 5 bases and J by 1 base. The CDR3 region is CSARGESYEQYF. The CDR3 DNA sequence: TGCAGTGCTCGGGGGGAATCCTACGAGCAGTACTTC.

In this sample, this clonotype turned up a few times. V gene TRBV6-6 combines with J gene TRBJ2-5; the D gene is possibly TRBD2 (5 bases). V was cut by 5 bases and J by 5 bases, with 12 bases left in between. The length of the CDR3 is 13 residues. The germline gives CDR1 MNHNY, CDR2 SVGAGI (reference sequence). The CDR3 DNA follows: TGTGCCAGCAGTGTAGTTCCGGGGGAGACCCAGTACTTC. Translation: CASSVVPGETQYF.

The sample holds a few counts of this clonotype. The J gene is TRBJ1-5, the V gene TRBV12-3 or TRBV12-4; 7 bases fit TRBD1. There are 15 residues in the CDR3. Unmatched junction bases numbered 5, after V lost 5 bases and J lost 1 base. CDR3 residues: CASSTPGGSNQPQHF. The CDR3 DNA is TGTGCCAGCAGTACCCCAGGGGGAAGCAATCAGCCCCAGCATTTT.

This chain links TRBV20-1 with TRBJ1-1; maybe TRBD1 (5 bases). CDR1 is DFQATT and CDR2 is SNEGSKA in the germline V gene (reference sequence). V was shortened by 3 bases and J by 7 bases, with 12 bases between the two germline ends. The CDR3 covers 12 residues. The CDR3 region is CSARLTGYEAFF. CDR3 nucleotides: TGCAGTGCTAGGCTAACAGGTTATGAAGCTTTCTTT.

The chain combines TRBV12-5 with TRBJ2-2; TRBD1 matches 8 bases. V lost 3 bases and J lost 5; bases outside the gene matches: 14. Germline V gene sequence: CDR1 LGHNT, CDR2 FRNRAP. The length of the CDR3 is 18 residues. CDR3 sequence (DNA): TGTGCTAGTGGTTTTACCCTACAGGGGGACCCCTGGACCGGGGAGCTGTTTTTT. Protein sequence: CASGFTLQGDPWTGELFF.

This clonotype occurred many times. The genes are TRBV11-2 and TRBJ2-2; 16 nucleotides agree with TRBD2. The V segment lost 7 bases and the J segment 3 bases; nucleotides outside the gene matches: 8. The CDR3 has 18 residues. The V gene's germline CDR1 is SGHAT and CDR2 FQNNGV. CDR3 nucleotide sequence: TGTGCCAGCACGCTTACGGGACTAGCGGGGGGGTACACCGGGGAGCTGTTTTTT. Translating it yields CASTLTGLAGGYTGELFF.

This clonotype has at least ten counts. CDR3 bases: TGTGCCAGCGCCAGGGGGCCAGGGACTGAAGCTTTCTTT. Translating it yields CASARGPGTEAFF. The V gene is TRBV12-3 or TRBV12-4, the J gene TRBJ1-1; the match to TRBD1 covers 8 bases. V was clipped by 8 bases and J by 5 bases; unmatched bases: 7. The CDR3 totals 13 residues.

This clonotype was counted between two and nine times. J is TRBJ1-1 and V is TRBV20-1; D is perhaps TRBD1 (6 bases). Germline V gene data show CDR1 as DFQATT and CDR2 as SNEGSKA (reference sequence). The CDR3 is 13 residues long. The germline V and J ends were trimmed by 5 bases and 4 bases, with 14 bases remaining between them. The DNA for the CDR3 is TGCAGTGCTTCCCAGCCAGGGGTCACTGAAGCTTTCTTT. Its translation: CSASQPGVTEAFF.

This clonotype was seen at least ten times. The chain combines TRBV6-6 with TRBJ1-1; D is ambiguous. Germline V gene data show CDR1 as MNHNY and CDR2 as SVGAGI (reference sequence). Trimming shortened V by 6 bases and J by 0 bases, and 11 bases separated the two germline ends. The CDR3 spans 14 residues. In DNA form, the CDR3 reads TGTGCCAGCAGCTTGGAGGTCATGAACACTGAAGCTTTCTTT. It specifies CASSLEVMNTEAFF.

The sample holds a few counts of this clonotype. The chain recombines TRBV20-1 with TRBJ1-5; possible D gene TRBD1, 5 bases. CDR3 length: 17 residues. The V end was cut by 0 bases, the J end by 0 bases, with 15 bases between. Germline V gene data show CDR1 as DFQATT and CDR2 as SNEGSKA (reference sequence). The CDR3 is CSAREQGEPYSNQPQHF. The CDR3 DNA follows: TGCAGTGCTAGAGAACAAGGGGAGCCCTATAGCAATCAGCCCCAGCATTTT.

This clonotype occurred many times. CDR3 nucleotides: TGTGCCAGCAGTACCCGGCCCGCGTGGGAGACCCAGTACTTC. It yields the protein CASSTRPAWETQYF. This chain connects TRBV2 to TRBJ2-5; D is unresolved. Trimming removed 5 bases at V and 5 bases at J, with 15 bases between. The CDR3 is 14 amino acids. Germline values: CDR1 SNHLY, CDR2 FYNNEI.